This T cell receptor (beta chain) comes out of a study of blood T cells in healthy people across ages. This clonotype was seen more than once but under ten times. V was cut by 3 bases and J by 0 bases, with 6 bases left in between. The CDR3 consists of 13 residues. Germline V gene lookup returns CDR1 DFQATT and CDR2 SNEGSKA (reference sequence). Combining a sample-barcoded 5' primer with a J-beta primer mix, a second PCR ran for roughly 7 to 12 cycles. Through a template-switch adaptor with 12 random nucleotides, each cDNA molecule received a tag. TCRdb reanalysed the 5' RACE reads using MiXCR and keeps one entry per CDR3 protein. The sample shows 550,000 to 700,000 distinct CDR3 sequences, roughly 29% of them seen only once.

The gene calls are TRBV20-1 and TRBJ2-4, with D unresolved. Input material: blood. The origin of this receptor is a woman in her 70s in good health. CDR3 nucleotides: TGCAGTGCTAGCCATAAAGCCAAAAACATTCAGTACTTC. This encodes CSASHKAKNIQYF.